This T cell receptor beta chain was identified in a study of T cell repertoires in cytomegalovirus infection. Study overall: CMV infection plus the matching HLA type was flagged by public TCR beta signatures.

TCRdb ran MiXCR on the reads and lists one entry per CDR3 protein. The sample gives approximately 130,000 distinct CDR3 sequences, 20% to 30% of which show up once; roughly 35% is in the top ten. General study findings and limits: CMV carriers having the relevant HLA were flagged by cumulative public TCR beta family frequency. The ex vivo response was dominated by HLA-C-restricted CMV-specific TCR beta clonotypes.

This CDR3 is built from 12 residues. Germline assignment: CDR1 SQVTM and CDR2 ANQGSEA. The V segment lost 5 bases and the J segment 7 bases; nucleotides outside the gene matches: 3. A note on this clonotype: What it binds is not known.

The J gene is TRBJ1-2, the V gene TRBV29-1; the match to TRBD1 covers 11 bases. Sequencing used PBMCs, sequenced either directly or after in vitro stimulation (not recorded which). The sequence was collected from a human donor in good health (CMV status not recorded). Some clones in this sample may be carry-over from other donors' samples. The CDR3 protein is CSVQGTGGGYTF. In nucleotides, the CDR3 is TGCAGCGTTCAGGGGACAGGGGGTGGCTACACCTTC.